This T cell receptor (beta chain) was documented in a study of cytomegalovirus exposure and HLA in healthy donors. Study-wide results and limits: TCR sequences were mostly rare, though some public TCRs occurred in many donors. Reports indicated that the classifier achieved high specificity and sensitivity in diagnosing cytomegalovirus status.

Of note for this clone: The antigen remains undetermined.

Clones were sequenced by immunoSEQ multiplex PCR, and TCRdb holds only the in-frame ones, with some missing. The repertoire includes roughly 200,000 clones, 80% to 85% of them detected once, and around 1.2% sits in the top ten. The sequence came from a woman between 25 and 40 years old in good health and CMV-seronegative. The material sequenced was PBMCs.

CDR3 in amino acids: CASSQGAENSNQPQHF. In DNA, the CDR3 is TGCGCCAGCAGCCAAGGGGCAGAGAATAGCAATCAGCCCCAGCATTTT. V and J are TRBV4-1 and TRBJ1-5; D not certain. Trimming took off 1 base at V and 0 bases at J, with 10 bases between the two ends. The CDR3 totals 16 residues. The V gene's germline CDR1 is MGHRA and CDR2 YSYEKL.